This T cell receptor (beta chain) was captured in a study of blood T cell repertoires in COVID-19. Across the study: Researchers got acute and convalescent COVID-19 samples from the United States, Italy and Spain. The analysed material was cDNA or gDNA that came from T cells, B-cell-depleted T cells, or PBMCs.

Assay: immunoSEQ multiplex PCR; the TCRdb copy retains only in-frame clones and omits some. The sample includes roughly 190,000 clones, over 75% seen only once; the top ten take roughly 12%. CDR1 is LNHDA and CDR2 is SQIVND in the germline V gene (reference sequence). V trimming: 5 bases; J trimming: 3 bases; junction bases outside the gene matches: 6. This CDR3 contains 14 residues. The sequence was obtained from a woman in her fifties or sixties with acute or convalescent COVID-19. The sample was peripheral blood. The genes are TRBV19 and TRBJ1-1; 7 nucleotides align to TRBD1. For the CDR3, the DNA is TGTGCCAGTAGTTTCAGGGGGGAGGACACTGAAGCTTTCTTT. This translates into CASSFRGEDTEAFF.